This paragraph reports one T cell receptor beta chain. This sample was included in a study of blood T cell repertoires in COVID-19. Some clones are missing from TCRdb's copy, which holds only in-frame ones; the method was immunoSEQ multiplex PCR. The sample has under 200,000 clones, approximately 83% seen once. The TCR originated in a human donor in a cohort sampled during active COVID-19. Sequenced sample: peripheral blood.

The CDR3 coding sequence is TGTGCCAGCAGTTACGGGGGCAAGGGGGAGACCCAGTACTTC. This translates into CASSYGGKGETQYF. V and J are TRBV6-2 or TRBV6-3 and TRBJ2-5; D is perhaps TRBD1 (6 bases). The CDR3 runs 14 residues. Trimming cost V 2 bases and J 5 bases, with 12 bases left between them. Germline CDR1 MNHEY, CDR2 SVGEGT.